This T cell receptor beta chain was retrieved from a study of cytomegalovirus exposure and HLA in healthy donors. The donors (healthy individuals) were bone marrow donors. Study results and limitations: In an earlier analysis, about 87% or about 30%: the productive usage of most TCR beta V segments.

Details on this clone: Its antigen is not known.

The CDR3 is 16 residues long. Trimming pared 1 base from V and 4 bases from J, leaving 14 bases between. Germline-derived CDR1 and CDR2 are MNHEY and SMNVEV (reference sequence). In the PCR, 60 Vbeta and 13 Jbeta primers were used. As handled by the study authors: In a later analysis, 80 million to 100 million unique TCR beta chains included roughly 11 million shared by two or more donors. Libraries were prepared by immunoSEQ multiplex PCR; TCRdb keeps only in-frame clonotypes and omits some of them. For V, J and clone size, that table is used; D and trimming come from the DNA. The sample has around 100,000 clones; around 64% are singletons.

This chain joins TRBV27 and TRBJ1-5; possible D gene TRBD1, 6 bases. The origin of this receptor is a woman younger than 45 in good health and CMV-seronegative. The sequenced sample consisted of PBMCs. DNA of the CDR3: TGTGCCAGCAGTTTATATTTTGCAGGGGTTAATCAGCCCCAGCATTTT. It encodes CASSLYFAGVNQPQHF.